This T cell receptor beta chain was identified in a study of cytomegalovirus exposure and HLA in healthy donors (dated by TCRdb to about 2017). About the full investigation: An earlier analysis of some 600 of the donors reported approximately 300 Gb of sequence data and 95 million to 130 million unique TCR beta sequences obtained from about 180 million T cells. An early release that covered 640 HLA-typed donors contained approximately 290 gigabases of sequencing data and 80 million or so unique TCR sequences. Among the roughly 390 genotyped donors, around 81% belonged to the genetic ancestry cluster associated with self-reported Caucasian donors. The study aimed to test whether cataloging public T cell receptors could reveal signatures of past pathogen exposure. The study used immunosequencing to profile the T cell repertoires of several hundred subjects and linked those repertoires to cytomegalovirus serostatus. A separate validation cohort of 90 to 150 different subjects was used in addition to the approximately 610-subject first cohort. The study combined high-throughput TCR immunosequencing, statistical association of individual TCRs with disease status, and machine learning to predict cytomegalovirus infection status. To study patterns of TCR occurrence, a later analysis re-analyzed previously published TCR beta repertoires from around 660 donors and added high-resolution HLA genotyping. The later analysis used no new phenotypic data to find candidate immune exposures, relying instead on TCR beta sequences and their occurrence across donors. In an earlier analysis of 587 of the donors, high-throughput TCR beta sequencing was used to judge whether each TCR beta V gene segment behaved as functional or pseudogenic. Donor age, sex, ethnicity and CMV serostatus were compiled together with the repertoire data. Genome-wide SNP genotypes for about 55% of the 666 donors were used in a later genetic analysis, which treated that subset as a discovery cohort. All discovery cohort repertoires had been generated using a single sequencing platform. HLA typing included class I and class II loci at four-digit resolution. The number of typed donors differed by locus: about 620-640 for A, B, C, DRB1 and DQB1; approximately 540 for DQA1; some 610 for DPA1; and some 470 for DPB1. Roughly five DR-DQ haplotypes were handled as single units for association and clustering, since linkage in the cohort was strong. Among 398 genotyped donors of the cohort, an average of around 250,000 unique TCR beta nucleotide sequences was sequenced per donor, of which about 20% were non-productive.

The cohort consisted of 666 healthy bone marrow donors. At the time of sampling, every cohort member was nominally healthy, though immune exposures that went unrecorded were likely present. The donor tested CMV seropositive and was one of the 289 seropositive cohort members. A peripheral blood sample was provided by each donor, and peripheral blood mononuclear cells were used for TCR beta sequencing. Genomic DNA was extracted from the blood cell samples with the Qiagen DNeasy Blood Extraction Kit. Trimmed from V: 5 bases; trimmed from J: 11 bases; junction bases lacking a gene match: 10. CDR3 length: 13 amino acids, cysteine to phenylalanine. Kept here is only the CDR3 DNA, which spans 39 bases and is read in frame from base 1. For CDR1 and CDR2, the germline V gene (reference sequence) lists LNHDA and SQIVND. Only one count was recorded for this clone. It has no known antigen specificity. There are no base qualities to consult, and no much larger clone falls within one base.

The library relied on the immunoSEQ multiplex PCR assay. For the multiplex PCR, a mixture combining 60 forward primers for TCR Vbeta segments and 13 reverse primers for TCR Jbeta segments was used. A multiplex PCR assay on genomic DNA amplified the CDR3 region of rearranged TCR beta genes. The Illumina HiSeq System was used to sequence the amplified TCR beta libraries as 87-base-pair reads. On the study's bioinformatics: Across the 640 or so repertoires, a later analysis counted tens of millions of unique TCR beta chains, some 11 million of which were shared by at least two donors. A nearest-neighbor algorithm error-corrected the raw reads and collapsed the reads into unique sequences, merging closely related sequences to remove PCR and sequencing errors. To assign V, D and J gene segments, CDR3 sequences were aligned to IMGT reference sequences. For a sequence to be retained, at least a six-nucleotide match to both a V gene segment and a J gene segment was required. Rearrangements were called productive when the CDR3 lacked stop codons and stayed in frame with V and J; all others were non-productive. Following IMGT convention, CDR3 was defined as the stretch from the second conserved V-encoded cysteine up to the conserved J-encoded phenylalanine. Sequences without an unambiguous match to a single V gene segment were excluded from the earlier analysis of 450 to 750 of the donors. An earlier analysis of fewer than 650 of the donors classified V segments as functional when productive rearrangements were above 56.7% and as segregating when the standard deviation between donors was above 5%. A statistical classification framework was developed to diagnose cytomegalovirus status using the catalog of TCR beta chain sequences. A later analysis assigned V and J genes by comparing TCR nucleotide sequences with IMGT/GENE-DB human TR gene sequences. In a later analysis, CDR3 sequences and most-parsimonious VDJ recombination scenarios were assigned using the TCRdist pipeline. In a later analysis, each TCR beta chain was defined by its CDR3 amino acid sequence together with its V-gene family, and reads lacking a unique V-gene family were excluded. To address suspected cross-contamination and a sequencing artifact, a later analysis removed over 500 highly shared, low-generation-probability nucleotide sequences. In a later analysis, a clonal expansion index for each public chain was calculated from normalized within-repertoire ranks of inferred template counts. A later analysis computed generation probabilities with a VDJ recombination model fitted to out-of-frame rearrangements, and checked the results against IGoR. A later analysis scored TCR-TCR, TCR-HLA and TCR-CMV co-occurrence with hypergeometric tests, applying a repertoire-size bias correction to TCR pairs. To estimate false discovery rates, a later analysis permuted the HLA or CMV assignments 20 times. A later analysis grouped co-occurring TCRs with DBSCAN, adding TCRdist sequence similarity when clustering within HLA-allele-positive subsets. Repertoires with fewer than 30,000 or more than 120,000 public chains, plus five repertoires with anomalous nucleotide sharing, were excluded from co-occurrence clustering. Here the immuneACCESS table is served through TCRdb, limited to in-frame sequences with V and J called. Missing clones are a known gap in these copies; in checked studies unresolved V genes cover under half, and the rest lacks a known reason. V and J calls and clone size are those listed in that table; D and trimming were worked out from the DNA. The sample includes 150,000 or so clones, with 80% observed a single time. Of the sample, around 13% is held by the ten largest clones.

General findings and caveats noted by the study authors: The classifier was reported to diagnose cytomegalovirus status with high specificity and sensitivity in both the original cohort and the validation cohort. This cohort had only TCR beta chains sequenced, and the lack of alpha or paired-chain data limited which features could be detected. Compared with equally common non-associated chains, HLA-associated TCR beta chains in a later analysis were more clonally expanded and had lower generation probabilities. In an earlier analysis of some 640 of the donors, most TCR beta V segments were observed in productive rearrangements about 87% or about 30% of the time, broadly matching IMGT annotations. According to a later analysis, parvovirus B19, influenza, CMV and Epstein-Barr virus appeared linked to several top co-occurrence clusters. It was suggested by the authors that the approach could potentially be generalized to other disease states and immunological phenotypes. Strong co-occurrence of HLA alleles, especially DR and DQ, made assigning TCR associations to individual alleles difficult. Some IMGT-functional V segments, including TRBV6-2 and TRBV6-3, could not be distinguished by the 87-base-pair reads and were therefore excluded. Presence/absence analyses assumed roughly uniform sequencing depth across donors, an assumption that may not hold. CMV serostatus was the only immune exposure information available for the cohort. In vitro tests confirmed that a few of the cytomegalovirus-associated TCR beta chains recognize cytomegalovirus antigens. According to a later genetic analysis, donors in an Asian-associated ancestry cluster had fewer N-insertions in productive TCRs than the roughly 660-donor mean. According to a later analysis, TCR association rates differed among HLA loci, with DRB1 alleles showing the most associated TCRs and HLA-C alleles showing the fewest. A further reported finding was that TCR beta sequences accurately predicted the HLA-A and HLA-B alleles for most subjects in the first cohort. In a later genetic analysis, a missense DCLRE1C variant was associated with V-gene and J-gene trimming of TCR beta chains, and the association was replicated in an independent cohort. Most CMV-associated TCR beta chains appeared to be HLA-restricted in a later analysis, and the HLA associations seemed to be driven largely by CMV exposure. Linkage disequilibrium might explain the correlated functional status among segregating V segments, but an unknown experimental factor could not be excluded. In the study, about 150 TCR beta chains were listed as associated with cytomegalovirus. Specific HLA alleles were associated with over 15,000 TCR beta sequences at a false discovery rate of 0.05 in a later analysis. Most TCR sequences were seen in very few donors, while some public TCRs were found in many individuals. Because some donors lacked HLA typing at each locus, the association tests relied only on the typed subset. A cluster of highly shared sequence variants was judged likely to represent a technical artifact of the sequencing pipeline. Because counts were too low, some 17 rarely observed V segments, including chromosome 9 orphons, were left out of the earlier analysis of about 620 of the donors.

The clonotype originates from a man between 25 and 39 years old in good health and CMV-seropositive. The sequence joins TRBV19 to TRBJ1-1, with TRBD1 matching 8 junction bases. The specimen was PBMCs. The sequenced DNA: TGTGCCAGTAGTGTTCAGGGGGCTGTGGGGGCTTTCTTT. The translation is CASSVQGAVGAFF.